The clone carrying this T cell receptor beta chain has only a few counts. The target antigen is unknown. Per the germline V gene, CDR1 is LGHDT and CDR2 is YNNKEL (reference sequence). The junction had 5 bases not matched to a gene; V was cut back by 0 bases and J by 1 base. This CDR3 contains 17 residues. TCRdb itself ran the RT-PCR reads through MiXCR, one entry per CDR3 protein. The sample includes hundreds of thousands of distinct CDR3 sequences, more than 15% of them seen just once. The source of the sample is a study of response to subunit inactivated influenza vaccine. Study conclusions and caveats: The authors suggested that few new T cells are recruited per seasonal influenza vaccination.

This receptor was taken from a man aged 50-59 years who received an inactivated influenza vaccine. Sequencing was performed on PBMCs from blood, taken about 11 days after vaccination. This chain connects TRBV3-1 to TRBJ2-3, with TRBD2 matching 9 bases. This chain's CDR3 is CASSQDQASGGTDTQYF. The CDR3 bases are TGTGCCAGCAGCCAAGATCAGGCTAGCGGGGGCACAGATACGCAGTATTTT.